This T cell receptor beta chain was profiled in a study of T cell responses to AZD1222 COVID-19 vaccine. Pooling covered second doses at about 4 or about 12 weeks. A single count supports this clone. What it recognizes is unknown. Study-wide findings and caveats: Donors were largely white British and mainly female; clonal diversity was possibly underestimated.

Generated by immunoSEQ multiplex PCR, the TCRdb table keeps only in-frame clones and is missing some. In the table there are about 180,000 clones, around nine tenths of which are singletons. The germline V gene has CDR1 MNHEY and CDR2 SVGAGI. This CDR3 is 15 amino acids long. V lost 6 bases and J 5 bases, leaving 17 bases between the germline ends. The chain uses TRBV6-5 and TRBJ2-1, with a possible D match to TRBD1 (5 bases). This clonotype was obtained from an adult who received the AZD1222 COVID-19 vaccine. This sample comprised peripheral blood, obtained 28 days after the second AZD1222 dose. The CDR3 is CASRKKGVLDNEQFF. The CDR3 bases are TGTGCCAGCAGGAAAAAAGGGGTTTTAGACAATGAGCAGTTCTTC.